Listed below are T cell receptor beta chains from one sample, sequenced in a study of long-term antiretroviral therapy in people with HIV. TCRdb's copy holds only in-frame clones and misses some; the assay was immunoSEQ multiplex PCR. The table shows approximately 21,000 clones, with more than 80% occurring only once. The sample in question was unsorted PBMCs, obtained roughly 5.9 years after starting antiretroviral therapy. These receptor sequences come from a man younger than 45 with HIV. Each CDR3 is given with its conserved first and last residue. Fields, in order: V gene, D gene, J gene, clone size, CDR3 protein, CDR3 DNA. D genes are given only for firm matches. Clone size appears in some rows only: once, few, many, or a class for an expanded clone.

>TRBV6-6|TRBD1|TRBJ1-3|NA
CASSYSNRGQNTIYF
TGTGCCAGCAGTTACTCGAACAGGGGGCAAAACACCATATATTTT
>TRBV7-2|NA|TRBJ1-2|NA
CASSQQRPYPDYGYTF
TGTGCCAGCAGCCAACAGAGACCATACCCAGACTATGGCTACACCTTC
>TRBV28|NA|TRBJ1-1|NA
CASSLVNTEAFF
TGTGCCAGCAGTTTGGTGAACACTGAAGCTTTCTTT
>TRBV6-5|TRBD1|TRBJ2-1|few
CASSPGGTYNEQFF
TGTGCCAGCAGCCCAGGGGGCACCTACAATGAGCAGTTCTTC
>TRBV18|NA|TRBJ1-5|NA
CASSRGSSNQPQHF
TGTGCCAGCTCACGGGGGTCGAGCAATCAGCCCCAGCATTTT
>TRBV5-4|NA|TRBJ1-1|medium-sized
CASRGGEPEAFF
TGTGCCAGCCGGGGTGGGGAGCCTGAAGCTTTCTTT
>TRBV19|NA|TRBJ2-5|NA
CASGRIQETQYF
TGTGCCAGTGGACGCATCCAAGAGACCCAGTACTTC
>TRBV7-6|NA|TRBJ1-1|NA
CASSSSGLNTEAFF
TGTGCCAGCAGCTCTAGCGGTTTGAACACTGAAGCTTTCTTT
>TRBV5-4|NA|TRBJ1-1|NA
CASSQDPQGYNTEAFF
TGCGCCAGCAGCCAAGATCCACAGGGATATAACACTGAAGCTTTCTTT
>TRBV5-1|TRBD2|TRBJ2-1|NA
CASNNRGLAGRLGEQFF
TGCGCCAGCAACAACCGGGGACTAGCGGGCCGGCTTGGTGAGCAGTTCTTC
>TRBV18|TRBD1|TRBJ2-7|NA
CASSLQYRDRGYEQYF
TGTGCCAGCTCATTACAATACCGGGACAGGGGCTACGAGCAGTACTTC
>TRBV7-3|NA|TRBJ2-7|NA
CASSVGSTYEQYF
TGTGCCAGCTCTGTGGGCTCAACCTACGAGCAGTACTTC
>TRBV2|NA|TRBJ2-7|NA
CASSPQRRAGVTYEQYF
TGTGCCAGCAGTCCCCAGCGGAGGGCAGGCGTCACCTACGAGCAGTACTTC
>TRBV11-2|TRBD2|TRBJ2-1|NA
CASSLYAGEYNEQFF
TGTGCCAGCAGCTTATACGCGGGAGAGTACAATGAGCAGTTCTTC
>TRBV5-1|TRBD1|TRBJ2-1|NA
CASSPTGDKYNEQFF
TGCGCCAGCAGCCCGACAGGGGATAAGTACAATGAGCAGTTCTTC
>TRBV18|NA|TRBJ1-3|NA
CASSPQSAFSGNTIYF
TGTGCCAGCTCACCACAATCGGCATTCTCTGGAAACACCATATATTTT
>TRBV9|TRBD1|TRBJ2-3|NA
CASSVGGTGGTDTQYF
TGTGCCAGCAGCGTAGGGGGGACAGGGGGGACAGATACGCAGTATTTT
>TRBV18|TRBD1|TRBJ1-1|NA
CASSHIMDRTNTEAFF
TGTGCCAGCTCCCATATCATGGACAGGACGAACACTGAAGCTTTCTTT
>TRBV19|TRBD1|TRBJ1-5|NA
CATTNRGLSNQPQHF
TGTGCCACCACTAACAGGGGCCTTAGCAATCAGCCCCAGCATTTT
>TRBV5-6|NA|TRBJ1-2|NA
CASSFAGGQYYGYTF
TGTGCCAGCAGCTTTGCCGGGGGCCAGTACTATGGCTACACCTTC
>TRBV21-1|NA|TRBJ2-7|NA
CASSLPWDRGQNEQYF
TGTGCCAGCAGCCTGCCGTGGGACAGGGGGCAGAACGAGCAGTACTTC
>TRBV13|NA|TRBJ1-2|NA
CASSLGRNYGYTF
TGTGCCAGCAGCTTAGGGCGGAACTATGGCTACACCTTC
>TRBV5-1|TRBD1|TRBJ1-1|NA
CASSLGQGREAFF
TGCGCCAGCAGCTTGGGACAGGGCCGGGAAGCTTTCTTT
>TRBV9|NA|TRBJ2-2|NA
CASSVVSSGELFF
TGTGCCAGCAGCGTAGTTTCATCCGGGGAGCTGTTTTTT
>TRBV5-8|TRBD1|TRBJ1-1|NA
CASSYTGVNTEAFF
TGTGCCAGCAGTTATACAGGGGTGAACACTGAAGCTTTCTTT
>TRBV5-1|NA|TRBJ2-7|NA
CASRWDRDFSYEQYF
TGCGCCAGCAGATGGGATCGGGACTTCTCCTACGAGCAGTACTTC
>TRBV6-1|NA|TRBJ2-3|NA
CASSALQGSTDTQYF
TGTGCCAGCAGTGCGTTGCAGGGTTCCACAGATACGCAGTATTTT
>TRBV9|TRBD1|TRBJ1-5|NA
CASSGRDSTNQPQHF
TGTGCCAGCAGCGGCCGGGACAGCACCAATCAGCCCCAGCATTTT
>TRBV6-1|NA|TRBJ1-5|NA
CASSETVKVNQPQHF
TGTGCCAGCAGTGAAACGGTTAAAGTAAATCAGCCCCAGCATTTT
>TRBV28|NA|TRBJ2-3|NA
CASSLGGSGTDTQYF
TGTGCCAGCAGTTTAGGCGGTAGCGGCACAGATACGCAGTATTTT
>TRBV14|NA|TRBJ2-7|few
CASSQVLGNEQYF
TGTGCCAGCAGCCAAGTTTTGGGTAATGAGCAGTACTTC
>TRBV4-3|TRBD2|TRBJ2-3|NA
CASSQDSASGVADTQYF
TGCGCCAGCAGCCAAGATAGTGCTAGCGGGGTCGCAGATACGCAGTATTTT
>TRBV4-2|NA|TRBJ1-5|NA
CASSLDTTGNQPQHF
TGTGCCAGCAGCCTCGACACTACAGGCAATCAGCCCCAGCATTTT
>TRBV6-5|TRBD2|TRBJ2-7|NA
CASSSRDYLSYEQYF
TGTGCCAGCAGCTCCCGGGACTACCTCTCCTACGAGCAGTACTTC
>TRBV4-1|TRBD2|TRBJ2-3|medium-sized
CASSQESGRGDTQYF
TGCGCCAGCAGCCAAGAGTCCGGGAGGGGAGATACGCAGTATTTT
>TRBV4-1|TRBD1|TRBJ1-3|NA
CASSQDRGTGGLFGNTIYF
TGCGCCAGCAGCCAAGATAGGGGGACAGGGGGTTTGTTTGGAAACACCATATATTTT
>TRBV28|TRBD1|TRBJ2-7|NA
CASRDRVDYEQYF
TGTGCCAGCAGAGACAGGGTGGACTACGAGCAGTACTTC
>TRBV2|NA|TRBJ2-7|NA
CASQKTPTYEQYF
TGTGCCAGCCAGAAGACACCTACCTACGAGCAGTACTTC
>TRBV2|NA|TRBJ1-5|NA
CASSEERGLQPQHF
TGTGCCAGCAGTGAAGAAAGGGGCCTTCAGCCCCAGCATTTT
>TRBV9|NA|TRBJ1-3|NA
CASSAGGTNRNTIYF
TGTGCCAGCAGCGCCGGAGGGACAAACAGAAACACCATATATTTT
>TRBV19|NA|TRBJ1-2|once
CASTYDRLGYTF
TGTGCCAGTACCTACGATCGGTTGGGCTACACCTTC
>TRBV7-3|NA|TRBJ2-1|NA
CASSFGGAGGNEQFF
TGTGCCAGCAGCTTTGGAGGAGCGGGTGGGAATGAGCAGTTCTTC
>TRBV4-3|NA|TRBJ2-7|few
CASSQGLGESYEQYF
TGCGCCAGCAGCCAAGGATTGGGGGAGTCATACGAGCAGTACTTC
>TRBV10-3|TRBD1|TRBJ2-5|NA
CAIRPGQTQETQYF
TGTGCCATCAGACCGGGACAGACACAAGAGACCCAGTACTTC
>TRBV29-1|TRBD1|TRBJ1-2|NA
CSVEKRTGLNYGYTF
TGCAGCGTTGAAAAAAGGACAGGGTTAAACTATGGCTACACCTTC
>TRBV29-1|NA|TRBJ1-1|once
CSVLLNTEAFF
TGCAGCGTTTTATTGAACACTGAAGCTTTCTTT
>TRBV7-7|TRBD2|TRBJ2-1|NA
CASSQGLASYNEQFF
TGTGCCAGCAGCCAGGGACTAGCGTCCTACAATGAGCAGTTCTTC
>TRBV19|NA|TRBJ1-2|NA
CASSIEPSYGYTF
TGTGCCAGTAGTATAGAGCCATCCTATGGCTACACCTTC
>TRBV15|NA|TRBJ2-5|once
CATSRVVEGETQYF
TGTGCCACCAGCAGAGTAGTCGAGGGGGAGACCCAGTACTTC
>TRBV6-4|NA|TRBJ1-1|NA
CASSSLFNTEAFF
TGTGCCAGCTCAAGTTTATTCAACACTGAAGCTTTCTTT
>TRBV5-6|NA|TRBJ2-7|NA
CASSLLRVREQYF
TGTGCCAGCAGCTTGTTAAGGGTTCGCGAGCAGTACTTC
>TRBV9|NA|TRBJ1-4|NA
CASSVGGLGNEKLFF
TGTGCCAGCAGCGTAGGAGGACTGGGGAATGAAAAACTGTTTTTT
>TRBV27|TRBD2|TRBJ2-7|NA
CASSLGLVYEQYF
TGTGCCAGCAGCCTGGGACTAGTTTACGAGCAGTACTTC
>TRBV10-3|NA|TRBJ1-1|NA
CAIRSDDTEAFF
TGTGCCATCAGGTCAGACGACACTGAAGCTTTCTTT
>TRBV2|TRBD1|TRBJ1-1|NA
CASSEAVTGSAEAFF
TGTGCCAGCAGTGAAGCCGTGACAGGGTCCGCTGAAGCTTTCTTT